The rows below give T cell receptor beta chains drawn from one sample of a study of early T cells in non-severe SARS-CoV-2 infection. In TCRdb, the 5' RACE reads were re-called with MiXCR into one record per CDR3 protein. Of over 95,000 distinct CDR3 sequences in the sample, approximately 16% were seen once. Sequencing input: whole blood. Receptors originate from an adult who was a healthcare worker with PCR-confirmed SARS-CoV-2 infection or an uninfected control (not recorded which). Both conserved end residues are part of each CDR3. D genes are given only for firm matches. Some rows have no size entry. The others give once, few or many, or a class for an expanded clone.

cdr3_length	d_call	v_call	clone_size	j_call	cdr3_aa	cdr3_nt
15	.	TRBV12-3/TRBV12-4	few	TRBJ2-2	CASSLRGANTGELFF	TGTGCCAGCAGTTTGAGAGGGGCGAACACCGGGGAGCTGTTTTTT
16	TRBD2	TRBV12-3/TRBV12-4	few	TRBJ2-2	CASSISGHINTGELFF	TGTGCCAGCAGTATTAGCGGGCACATTAACACCGGGGAGCTGTTTTTT
16	TRBD1	TRBV20-1	few	TRBJ2-6	CSASGTGGSGANVLTF	TGCAGTGCATCCGGGACAGGGGGGTCTGGGGCCAACGTCCTGACTTTC
15	.	TRBV9	.	TRBJ2-1	CASSVVQGGSNEQFF	TGTGCCAGCAGCGTAGTCCAGGGGGGCTCCAATGAGCAGTTCTTC
15	.	TRBV21-1	.	TRBJ2-1	CASIPLAGGVNEQFF	TGTGCCAGCATTCCCCTAGCGGGAGGAGTAAATGAGCAGTTCTTC
16	.	TRBV4-3	.	TRBJ1-5	CASSQDLGGRHQPQHF	TGCGCCAGCAGCCAAGATTTAGGGGGGCGTCATCAGCCCCAGCATTTT
16	.	TRBV9	few	TRBJ2-5	CASSVAASPNQETQYF	TGTGCCAGCAGCGTAGCGGCTAGCCCTAATCAAGAGACCCAGTACTTC
14	TRBD2	TRBV5-1	.	TRBJ2-3	CASSLSGNTDTQYF	TGCGCCAGCAGCTTGAGCGGGAACACAGATACGCAGTATTTT
13	.	TRBV9	.	TRBJ1-1	CASSADSDTEAFF	TGTGCCAGCAGCGCGGACAGCGACACTGAAGCTTTCTTT
17	TRBD1	TRBV11-2	.	TRBJ2-1	CASSPYRPGQGAVEQFF	TGTGCCAGCAGCCCATACCGTCCGGGACAGGGGGCGGTGGAGCAGTTCTTC